A single sample is the source of the 14 T cell receptor beta chains below, sequenced in a study of cytotoxic CD8 clonotypes in ibrutinib-treated CLL (dated by TCRdb to the early 2020s). The protocol used for the library was the immunoSEQ multiplex PCR assay. The immuneACCESS repertoire file appears here via TCRdb, limited to in-frame rearrangements. These files lack a portion of the clones; in checked studies, under half of the deficit traces to unresolved V genes, and the cause of the others is not known. This sample lists about 140,000 clones; more than 75% were detected once. The top ten clones comprise about 7.6% of the sample. The material sequenced was PBMCs, taken after 36 months of ibrutinib treatment. These receptor sequences come from a human donor with chronic lymphocytic leukemia.

This clone was detected only once. This chain connects TRBV15 to TRBJ2-3; TRBD2 agrees at 9 bases. Germline V gene lookup returns CDR1 LNHNV and CDR2 YYDKDF (reference sequence). With 4 bases clipped from V and 5 bases from J, the junction kept 13 bases outside the gene matches. The CDR3 extends over 17 amino acids. The CDR3 sequence is CATSNLAGIEEKDTQYF. CDR3 DNA: TGTGCCACCAGCAATCTAGCGGGGATTGAGGAAAAAGATACGCAGTATTTT.

This clone was seen once. The gene calls are TRBV7-7 and TRBJ1-4; 9 nucleotides line up with TRBD1. V was clipped by 4 bases and J by 7 bases; unmatched bases: 1. The CDR3 loop spans 13 amino acids. Germline V CDR1 and CDR2: SSHAT, FNYEAQ (reference sequence). CDR3 sequence reads: CASSSDRGEKLFF. Here the CDR3 DNA reads TGTGCCAGCAGCTCGGACAGGGGTGAAAAACTGTTTTTT.

The V and J genes are TRBV2 and TRBJ2-1; D is possibly TRBD1 (5 bases). V lost 3 bases, J lost 5 bases, and 14 bases lay in between. Germline V CDR1 and CDR2: SNHLY, FYNNEI. The CDR3 is made up of 15 amino acids. DNA of the CDR3: TGTGCCAGCAGTGAGTGGGGCATAGTGGACAATGAGCAGTTCTTC. This translates into CASSEWGIVDNEQFF. Based on the CDR3 plus reference TRBV2 and TRBJ2-1, the full variable domain is EPEVTQTPSHQVTQMGQEVILRCVPISNHLYFYWYRQILGQKVEFLVSFYNNEISEKSEIFDDQFSVERPDGSNFTLKIRSTKLEDSAMYFCASSEWGIVDNEQFFGPGTRLTVL.

The chain joins TRBV6-5 to TRBJ1-4, with D possibly being TRBD1 (5 bases). Trimming pared 2 bases from V and 0 bases from J, leaving 7 bases between. Germline CDR1 MNHEY, CDR2 SVGAGI. CDR3 length: 15 amino acids. CDR3 bases: TGTGCCAGCAGTTACGGGGCATCAACTAATGAAAAACTGTTTTTT. This gives the protein CASSYGASTNEKLFF.

In nucleotides, the CDR3 is TGTGCCAGCAGCTTAGCAGGGGGTAATCAGCCCCAGCATTTT. Translation: CASSLAGGNQPQHF. The chain recombines TRBV7-9 with TRBJ1-5; D is perhaps TRBD1 (6 bases). V was pared by 0 bases and J by 4 bases, with 7 bases between. Germline V CDR1 and CDR2: SEHNR, FQNEAQ (reference sequence). The CDR3 sequence is 14 residues long.

The chain links TRBV18 to TRBJ1-6; D gene ambiguous. Germline V gene sequence: CDR1 KGHSH, CDR2 LQKENI. This CDR3 spans 14 amino acids. V lost 1 base and J 10 bases, leaving 11 bases between the germline ends. The CDR3 protein is CASSPQGWESPLHF. Written as DNA, the CDR3 is TGTGCCAGCTCACCACAGGGATGGGAGTCACCCCTCCACTTT.

The J gene is TRBJ2-7, the V gene TRBV5-1, with D uncertain. The V gene lost 0 bases and the J gene lost 4 bases, with 11 bases spanning the gap. From germline, CDR1 is SGHRS and CDR2 YFSETQ. This CDR3 spans 14 amino acids. CDR3 amino acids: CASSLERASYEQYF. CDR3 DNA sequence: TGCGCCAGCAGCTTGGAGAGAGCGTCATACGAGCAGTACTTC.

The genes are TRBV5-4 and TRBJ2-7, with D tentatively TRBD2 (5 bases). The CDR3 consists of 15 residues. With 2 bases removed from V and 9 bases from J, the gap between germline ends came to 21 bases. CDR1 and CDR2 from the germline V gene are SGHNT and YYREEE (reference sequence). The CDR3 here is CASSLSETYDEGQYF. CDR3 coding DNA: TGTGCCAGCAGCTTATCCGAGACATACGACGAGGGGCAGTACTTC.

V and J are TRBV7-7 and TRBJ2-1; no definite D call. Germline V CDR1 and CDR2: SSHAT, FNYEAQ (reference sequence). V lost 3 bases and J 2 bases, leaving 14 bases between the germline ends. The CDR3 length is 16 residues. DNA of the CDR3: TGTGCCAGCAGCTTGAATCCCGTGCGTCCCTACAATGAGCAGTTCTTC. This sequence encodes CASSLNPVRPYNEQFF.

The chain combines TRBV13 with TRBJ2-7; TRBD1 aligns across 12 bases. Losses at the gene ends were 5 bases for V and 4 bases for J; bases not matched to a gene: 3. The CDR3 is 14 residues long. Germline CDR1 is PRHDT and CDR2 is FYEKMQ (reference sequence). Here the CDR3 reads CASSPGQGAYEQYF. CDR3 coding DNA: TGTGCCAGCAGCCCGGGACAGGGGGCGTACGAGCAGTACTTC.

This chain links TRBV7-2 with TRBJ1-5; possibly TRBD1 for D (6 bases). Deletions cut 5 bases from V and 3 bases from J, with 11 bases between. Germline loops: CDR1 SGHTA, CDR2 FQGNSA. This CDR3 comprises 14 residues. The CDR3 loop reads CASSPDSDNQPQHF. CDR3 nucleotide sequence: TGTGCCAGCAGCCCGGACAGCGACAATCAGCCCCAGCATTTT.

The chain couples TRBV9 to TRBJ2-2, with 9 bases aligning to TRBD1. The CDR3 consists of 17 residues. Per the germline V gene, CDR1 is SGDLS and CDR2 is YYNGEE. After removal of 4 bases from V and 3 bases from J, the junction contained 10 bases not matched to a gene. The CDR3 nucleotides read TGTGCCAGCAGCCCTCGGGACAGGGCAGTAGACACCGGGGAGCTGTTTTTT. Translating gives CASSPRDRAVDTGELFF.

The sample holds a few counts of this clone. This rearrangement joins TRBV18 to TRBJ2-2; D not certain. V gave up 3 bases and J gave up 6 bases, with 5 bases separating them. Per the germline V gene, CDR1 is KGHSH and CDR2 is LQKENI. This CDR3 spans 12 amino acids. CDR3 amino acids: CASSPYPGELFF. The CDR3 DNA reads TGTGCCAGCTCACCTTATCCCGGGGAGCTGTTTTTT.

The CDR3, as DNA: TGTGCCATCAGTGCCGGTTTGAGCAATCAGCCCCAGCATTTT. This sequence encodes CAISAGLSNQPQHF. This chain links TRBV10-3 with TRBJ1-5; unclear D gene. V was clipped by 4 bases and J by 1 base, with 8 bases between them. The V gene's germline CDR1 is ENHRY and CDR2 SYGVKD. The CDR3 loop spans 14 amino acids.